This T cell receptor beta chain is from a study of blood T cells in healthy people across ages. The V and J ends lost 11 bases and 1 base respectively, with 14 bases between them. The CDR3 runs to 13 residues. Germline CDR1 MNHNY, CDR2 SVGAGI (reference sequence). A second PCR, run for roughly 6 to 11 cycles, used a sample-barcoded 5' primer plus a J-beta primer mix. A single record per CDR3 protein comes from TCRdb applying MiXCR to the 5' RACE reads. Of about 830,000 distinct CDR3 sequences listed, roughly 60% are singletons. At least 6.5 million PBMCs were isolated per sample. Broader study findings: Getting older went along with TCR beta diversity per million T cells dropping roughly linearly. Naive CD4+ cells and diversity were both higher in long-lived donors than in aged donors.

With regard to this clonotype: Its specificity is unknown.

This TCR was recovered from a man younger than 45 in good health. The rearrangement links TRBV6-6 to TRBJ1-1; TRBD1 might be the D (5 bases). Sequencing was performed on blood. Here the CDR3 reads CAGGRDQNTEAFF. The CDR3 DNA is TGTGCCGGCGGGAGGGACCAGAACACTGAAGCTTTCTTT.